Sequencing of this T cell receptor beta chain was carried out in a study of blood T cell repertoires in COVID-19. The wider study: Material from acute and convalescent COVID-19 was sourced from the United States, Italy and Spain. PBMCs, B-cell-depleted T cells, or T cells provided the cDNA or gDNA that made up the material.

Authors' analysis steps: Reference gene primer amplification in the assay estimated nucleated cell counts. Clones were sequenced by immunoSEQ multiplex PCR, and TCRdb holds only the in-frame ones, with some missing. The V and J calls and clone size were taken over from that table, and D and trimming were inferred from the DNA. Here the sample spans about 260,000 clones, about 85% being singletons. About this clone itself: The sample carries other DNA sequences with the same CDR3.

CDR3 length: 15 residues. With 4 bases clipped from V and 1 base from J, the junction kept 4 bases outside the gene matches. CDR1 SGDLS and CDR2 YYNGEE come from the germline V gene. This chain connects TRBV9 to TRBJ2-3; 9 bases agree with TRBD1. The sample comprised peripheral blood. The sequence was obtained from a human donor in a cohort sampled during active COVID-19. The CDR3 is CASSPRQGGTDTQYF. CDR3 coding DNA: TGTGCCAGCAGCCCTCGACAGGGGGGCACAGATACGCAGTATTTT.